This entry lists 12 T cell receptor beta chains sequenced from one sample in a study of T cell responses to AZD1222 COVID-19 vaccine. The repertoire was sequenced with immunoSEQ multiplex PCR; TCRdb's copy has only in-frame clones and lacks some. This table has about 82,000 clones, roughly 91% appearing once. Sequencing was performed on peripheral blood, taken 28 days after the second AZD1222 dose. These receptors originate from an adult who received the AZD1222 COVID-19 vaccine.

V gene TRBV15 combines with J gene TRBJ2-7, with a possible D match to TRBD2 (6 bases). This CDR3 spans 16 amino acids. Trimming left V 5 bases short and J 7 bases short, with 24 bases between. The V gene's germline CDR1 is LNHNV and CDR2 YYDKDF (reference sequence). The CDR3 protein is CATSPTDYGGRREQYF. CDR3 sequence (DNA): TGTGCCACCAGCCCTACCGACTACGGGGGTCGAAGGGAGCAGTACTTC.

This chain joins TRBV2 and TRBJ2-6, with D possibly being TRBD1 or TRBD2 (5 bases each). V dropped 5 bases and J dropped 0 bases, with 11 bases sitting between them. The V gene's germline CDR1 is SNHLY and CDR2 FYNNEI. The CDR3 runs 16 residues. CDR3 coding DNA: TGTGCCAGCAGTCTTGGGACGAACTCTGGGGCCAACGTCCTGACTTTC. As protein: CASSLGTNSGANVLTF.

This chain links TRBV9 with TRBJ2-3, with a tentative D call TRBD2 (6 bases). Trimming pared 3 bases from V and 0 bases from J, leaving 11 bases between. From germline, CDR1 is SGDLS and CDR2 YYNGEE. The CDR3 spans 15 residues. CDR3 protein: CASSAWDSSTDTQYF. CDR3 DNA: TGTGCCAGCAGCGCCTGGGACTCCAGCACAGATACGCAGTATTTT.

This clone was seen a few times. V usage is TRBV7-3 and J usage is TRBJ2-1, with 7 bases fitting TRBD1. V was clipped by 5 bases and J by 2 bases; unmatched bases: 9. The CDR3 length is 16 residues. CDR1 is SGHTA and CDR2 is FQGTGA in the germline V gene. The CDR3 protein is CASSPLTGPTYNEQFF. The CDR3 nucleotides read TGTGCCAGCAGCCCCTTGACAGGGCCTACCTACAATGAGCAGTTCTTC.

The V call is TRBV18, the J call TRBJ2-7; D is perhaps TRBD1 (8 bases). CDR3 length: 16 residues. The germline V gene encodes CDR1 KGHSH and CDR2 LQKENI. With 1 base removed from V and 3 bases from J, the gap between germline ends came to 16 bases. CDR3 residues: CASSPQNRGGNYEQYF. CDR3 bases: TGTGCCAGCTCACCACAGAACAGGGGGGGAAACTACGAGCAGTACTTC. Based on the CDR3 plus reference TRBV18 and TRBJ2-7, the full variable domain is NAGVMQNPRHLVRRRGQEARLRCSPMKGHSHVYWYRQLPEEGLKFMVYLQKENIIDESGMPKERFSAEFPKEGPSILRIQQVVRGDSAAYFCASSPQNRGGNYEQYFGPGTRLTVT.

This chain connects TRBV30 to TRBJ2-2; D call uncertain. The ends were cut back, 2 bases at V and 5 bases at J, with 9 bases in the middle. CDR3 length: 13 residues. The V gene's germline CDR1 is GTSNPN and CDR2 SVGIG (reference sequence). CDR3 in amino acids: CAWSPRLTGELFF. Written as DNA, the CDR3 is TGTGCCTGGAGTCCTCGGTTAACCGGGGAGCTGTTTTTT.

The sample holds one count of this clone. The chain carries TRBV6-2 or TRBV6-3 and TRBJ1-2; D may be TRBD1 (6 bases). The V end lost 2 bases, the J end lost 4 bases, and 11 bases lay between the germline ends. Germline V gene data show CDR1 as MNHEY and CDR2 as SVGEGT. The CDR3 totals 14 residues. This CDR3 is CASSYGQTGYGYTF. Written as DNA, the CDR3 is TGTGCCAGCAGTTACGGTCAGACAGGCTATGGCTACACCTTC.

This chain joins TRBV30 and TRBJ2-2; TRBD1 is a possible D gene (5 bases). The V end lost 3 bases, the J end lost 8 bases, and 13 bases lay between the germline ends. This CDR3 contains 13 residues. The germline V gene encodes CDR1 GTSNPN and CDR2 SVGIG (reference sequence). The CDR3: CAWSARAEGELFF. CDR3 nucleotides: TGTGCCTGGAGCGCCAGGGCCGAAGGGGAGCTGTTTTTT.

The chain combines TRBV18 with TRBJ1-3; 9 nucleotides match TRBD1. This CDR3 has 18 amino acids. From germline, CDR1 is KGHSH and CDR2 LQKENI. V shed 2 bases and J 2 bases; nucleotides not matched to a gene: 10. The CDR3 coding sequence is TGTGCCAGCTCACCAAAGATGGTTCGGACAGGGGCTGGAAACACCATATATTTT. Amino acid sequence: CASSPKMVRTGAGNTIYF.

The chain uses TRBV3-1 (or the pseudogene TRBV3-2) and TRBJ2-5; D may be TRBD2 (5 bases). The germline V gene has CDR1 LGHDT and CDR2 YNNKEL (reference sequence). Trimming shortened V by 2 bases and J by 3 bases, and 13 bases separated the two germline ends. CDR3 length equals 15 residues. The CDR3: CASSQRRTGKETQYF. DNA of the CDR3: TGTGCCAGCAGCCAACGTCGGACTGGAAAAGAGACCCAGTACTTC.

This clone was recorded a few times. The V and J genes are TRBV28 and TRBJ1-5; the match to TRBD1 covers 11 bases. Trimming at V came to 3 bases and at J to 0 bases, leaving 4 bases not matched to a gene. This CDR3 region has 17 residues. CDR1 and CDR2 (germline): MDHEN, SYDVKM. The CDR3 region has the DNA TGTGCCAGCAGTTTCCGGACAGGGGGCAATAGCAATCAGCCCCAGCATTTT. Amino acid sequence: CASSFRTGGNSNQPQHF.

The chain uses TRBV19 and TRBJ1-1, with D possibly being TRBD1 (6 bases). With 3 bases removed from V and 6 bases from J, the gap between germline ends came to 26 bases. This CDR3 is 18 amino acids long. Germline CDR1 and CDR2: LNHDA and SQIVND (reference sequence). CDR3 coding DNA: TGTGCCAGTAGTATGGTTGGGGGCTCCTCGGGGAAACGGTCTGAAGCTTTCTTT. Its protein is CASSMVGGSSGKRSEAFF.